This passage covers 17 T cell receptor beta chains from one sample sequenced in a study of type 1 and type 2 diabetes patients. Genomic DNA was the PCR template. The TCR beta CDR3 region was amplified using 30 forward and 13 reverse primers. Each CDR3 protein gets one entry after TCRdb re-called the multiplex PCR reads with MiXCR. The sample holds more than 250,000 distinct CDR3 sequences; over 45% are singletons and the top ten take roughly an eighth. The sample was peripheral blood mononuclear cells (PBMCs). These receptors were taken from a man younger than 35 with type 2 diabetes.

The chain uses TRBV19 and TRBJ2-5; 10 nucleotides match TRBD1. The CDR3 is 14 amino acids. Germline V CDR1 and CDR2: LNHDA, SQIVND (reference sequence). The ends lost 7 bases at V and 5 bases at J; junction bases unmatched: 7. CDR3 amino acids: CASTGTGDRETQYF. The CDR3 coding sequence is TGTGCCAGTACTGGGACAGGGGATCGGGAGACCCAGTACTTC.

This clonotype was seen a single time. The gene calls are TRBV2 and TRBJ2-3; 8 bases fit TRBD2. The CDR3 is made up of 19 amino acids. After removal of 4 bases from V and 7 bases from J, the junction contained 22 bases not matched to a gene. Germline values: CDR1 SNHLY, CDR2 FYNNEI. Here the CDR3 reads CASSVWGRIGGGTTNTQYF. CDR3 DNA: TGTGCCAGCAGTGTTTGGGGGAGGATTGGCGGGGGGACGACAAATACGCAGTATTTT.

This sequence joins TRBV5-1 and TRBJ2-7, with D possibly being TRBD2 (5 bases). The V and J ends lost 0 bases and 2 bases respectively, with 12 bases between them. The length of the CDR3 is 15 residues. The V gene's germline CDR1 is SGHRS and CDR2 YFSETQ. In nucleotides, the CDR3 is TGCGCCAGCAGCTTGGTGGCGGGTTCTACCTACGAGCAGTACTTC. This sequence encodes CASSLVAGSTYEQYF.

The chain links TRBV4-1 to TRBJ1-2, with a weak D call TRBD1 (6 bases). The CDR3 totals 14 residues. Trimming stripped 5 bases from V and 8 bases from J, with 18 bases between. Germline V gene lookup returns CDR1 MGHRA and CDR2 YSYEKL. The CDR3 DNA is TGCGCCAGCAGCTCAAGGGAAGGGGGACCCGGCTACACCTTC. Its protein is CASSSREGGPGYTF.

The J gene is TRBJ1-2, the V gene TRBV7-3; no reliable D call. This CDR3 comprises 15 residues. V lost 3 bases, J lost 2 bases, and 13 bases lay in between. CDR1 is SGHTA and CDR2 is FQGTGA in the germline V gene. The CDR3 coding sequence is TGTGCCAGCAGCTTCCAAAACAGTGGCAACTATGGCTACACCTTC. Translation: CASSFQNSGNYGYTF.

The CDR3 is CASSYSTVGEKLFF. The CDR3 region has the DNA TGTGCCAGCAGTTACAGTACGGTCGGTGAAAAACTGTTTTTT. The rearrangement uses TRBV6-5 and TRBJ1-4; D unresolved. CDR3 size: 14 residues. V lost 2 bases and J 7 bases, leaving 11 bases between the germline ends. The germline gives CDR1 MNHEY, CDR2 SVGAGI.

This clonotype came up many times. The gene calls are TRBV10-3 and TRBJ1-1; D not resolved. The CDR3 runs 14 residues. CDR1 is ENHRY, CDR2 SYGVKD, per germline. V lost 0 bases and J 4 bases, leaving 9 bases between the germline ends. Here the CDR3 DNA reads TGTGCCATCAGTGAGTCGAACAGTGGCACTGAAGCTTTCTTT. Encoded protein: CAISESNSGTEAFF.

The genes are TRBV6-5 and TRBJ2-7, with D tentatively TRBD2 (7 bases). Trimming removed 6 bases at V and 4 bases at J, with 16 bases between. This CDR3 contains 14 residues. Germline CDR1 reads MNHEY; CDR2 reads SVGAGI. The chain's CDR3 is CASRGGLGPYEQYF. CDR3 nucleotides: TGTGCCAGCAGGGGGGGGCTGGGACCTTACGAGCAGTACTTC.

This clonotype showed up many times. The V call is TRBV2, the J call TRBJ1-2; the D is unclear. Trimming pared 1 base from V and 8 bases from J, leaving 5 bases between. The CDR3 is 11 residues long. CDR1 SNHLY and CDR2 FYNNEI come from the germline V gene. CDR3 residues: CASSEGQGYTF. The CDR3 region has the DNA TGTGCCAGCAGTGAAGGGCAGGGCTACACCTTC.

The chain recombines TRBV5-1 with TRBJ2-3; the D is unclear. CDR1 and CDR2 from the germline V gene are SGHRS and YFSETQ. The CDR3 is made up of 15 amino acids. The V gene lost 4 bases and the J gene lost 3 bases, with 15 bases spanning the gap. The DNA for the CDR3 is TGCGCCAGCAGCCGAGATCTTTCGAAGACAGATACGCAGTATTTT. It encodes CASSRDLSKTDTQYF. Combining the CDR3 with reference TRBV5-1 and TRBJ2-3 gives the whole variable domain KAGVTQTPRYLIKTRGQQVTLSCSPISGHRSVSWYQQTPGQGLQFLFEYFSETQRNKGNFPGRFSGRQFSNSRSEMNVSTLELGDSALYLCASSRDLSKTDTQYFGPGTRLTVL.

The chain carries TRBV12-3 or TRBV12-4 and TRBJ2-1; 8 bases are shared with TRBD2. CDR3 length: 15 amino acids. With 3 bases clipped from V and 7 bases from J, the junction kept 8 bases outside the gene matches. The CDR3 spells CASSFRAGVGNEQFF. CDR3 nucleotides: TGTGCCAGCAGTTTCCGAGCGGGGGTGGGTAATGAGCAGTTCTTC.

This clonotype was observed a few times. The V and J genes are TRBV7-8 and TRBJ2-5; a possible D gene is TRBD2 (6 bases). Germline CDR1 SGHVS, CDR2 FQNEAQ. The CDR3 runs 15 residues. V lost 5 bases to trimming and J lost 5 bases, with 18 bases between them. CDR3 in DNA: TGTGCCAGCAGCCTACTTCCGGGACTCGGGGAGACCCAGTACTTC. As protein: CASSLLPGLGETQYF.

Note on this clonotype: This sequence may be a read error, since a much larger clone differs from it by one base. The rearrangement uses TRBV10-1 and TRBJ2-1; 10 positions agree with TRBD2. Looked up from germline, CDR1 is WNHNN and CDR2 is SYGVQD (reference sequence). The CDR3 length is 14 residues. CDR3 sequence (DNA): TGTGCCACCCTAGCGGGAGAAGGCACCGATGAGCAGTTCTTC. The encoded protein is CATLAGEGTDEQFF.

DNA for the CDR3: TGTGCCAGCAGCCCGGGACAGGGGCTTCCCAATGAGCAGTTCTTC. This sequence encodes CASSPGQGLPNEQFF. The chain joins TRBV7-2 to TRBJ2-1; 10 bases are a match to TRBD1. The V gene end was trimmed by 5 bases and the J gene end by 6 bases; junction bases not matched to a gene: 7. The length of the CDR3 is 15 residues. From germline, CDR1 is SGHTA and CDR2 FQGNSA.

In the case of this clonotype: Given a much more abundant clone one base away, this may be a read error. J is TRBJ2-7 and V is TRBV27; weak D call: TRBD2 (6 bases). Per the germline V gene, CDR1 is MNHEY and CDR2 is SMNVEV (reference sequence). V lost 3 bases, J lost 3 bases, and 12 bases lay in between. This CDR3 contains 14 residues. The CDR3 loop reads CASSLGLAHYEQYF. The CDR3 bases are TGTGCCAGCAGTTTGGGACTCGCCCACTACGAGCAGTACTTC.

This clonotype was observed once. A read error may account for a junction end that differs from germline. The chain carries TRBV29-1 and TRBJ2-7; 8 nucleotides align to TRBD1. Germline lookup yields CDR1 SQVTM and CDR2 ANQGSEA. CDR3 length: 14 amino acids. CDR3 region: CSIEDRGITYEQYF. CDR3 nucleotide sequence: TGCAGCATTGAAGACAGGGGTATTACCTACGAGCAGTACTTC.

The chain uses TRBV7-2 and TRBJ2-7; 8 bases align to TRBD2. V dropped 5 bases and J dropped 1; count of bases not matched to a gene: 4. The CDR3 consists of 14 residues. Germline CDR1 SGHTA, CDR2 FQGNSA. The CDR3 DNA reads TGTGCCAGCAGCGAAGGGACTAGTTCCTACGAGCAGTACTTC. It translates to CASSEGTSSYEQYF.